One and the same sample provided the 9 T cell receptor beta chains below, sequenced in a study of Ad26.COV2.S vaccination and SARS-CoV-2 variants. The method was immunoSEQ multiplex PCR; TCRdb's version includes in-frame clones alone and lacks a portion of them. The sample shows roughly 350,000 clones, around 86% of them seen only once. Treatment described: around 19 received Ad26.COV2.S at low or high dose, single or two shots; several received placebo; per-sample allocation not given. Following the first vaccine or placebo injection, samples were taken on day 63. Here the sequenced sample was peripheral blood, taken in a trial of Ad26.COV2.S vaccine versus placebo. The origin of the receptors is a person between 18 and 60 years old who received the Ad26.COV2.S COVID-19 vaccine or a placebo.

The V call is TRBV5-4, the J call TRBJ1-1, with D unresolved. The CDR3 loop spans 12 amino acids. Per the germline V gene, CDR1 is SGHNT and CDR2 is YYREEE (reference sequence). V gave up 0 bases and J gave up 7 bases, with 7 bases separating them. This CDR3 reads CASSLGSYEAFF. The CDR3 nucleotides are TGTGCCAGCAGCTTGGGCAGTTATGAAGCTTTCTTT.

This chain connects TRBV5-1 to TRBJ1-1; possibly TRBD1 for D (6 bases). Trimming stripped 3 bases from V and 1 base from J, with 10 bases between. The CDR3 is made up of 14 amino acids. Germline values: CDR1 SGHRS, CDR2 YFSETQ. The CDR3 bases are TGCGCCAGCAGCTCGGGACACGGGAACACTGAAGCTTTCTTT. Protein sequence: CASSSGHGNTEAFF.

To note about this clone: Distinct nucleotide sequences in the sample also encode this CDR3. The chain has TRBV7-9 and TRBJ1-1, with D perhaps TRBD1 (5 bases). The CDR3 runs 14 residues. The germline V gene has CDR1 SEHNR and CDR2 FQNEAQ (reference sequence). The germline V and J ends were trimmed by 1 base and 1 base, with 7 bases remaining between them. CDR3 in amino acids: CASSLGQGNTEAFF. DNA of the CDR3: TGTGCCAGCAGCTTAGGGCAGGGGAACACTGAAGCTTTCTTT.

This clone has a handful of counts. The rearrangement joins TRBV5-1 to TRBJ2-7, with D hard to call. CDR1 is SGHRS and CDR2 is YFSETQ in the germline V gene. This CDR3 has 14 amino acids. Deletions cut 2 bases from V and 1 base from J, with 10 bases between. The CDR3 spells CASSFLDESYEQYF. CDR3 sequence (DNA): TGCGCCAGCAGCTTCTTGGACGAGTCCTACGAGCAGTACTTC.

Here the CDR3 reads CASSSGTGGGETQYF. The CDR3 nucleotides read TGTGCCAGCAGTTCCGGGACAGGTGGGGGAGAGACCCAGTACTTC. The chain joins TRBV6-5 to TRBJ2-5, with 8 positions matching TRBD1. Germline V CDR1 and CDR2: MNHEY, SVGAGI. This CDR3 has 15 amino acids. With 4 bases clipped from V and 4 bases from J, the junction kept 8 bases outside the gene matches.

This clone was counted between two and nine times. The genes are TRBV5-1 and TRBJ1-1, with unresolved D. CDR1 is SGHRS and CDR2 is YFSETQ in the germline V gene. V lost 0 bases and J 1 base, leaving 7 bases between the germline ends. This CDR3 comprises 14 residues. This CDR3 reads CASSLAGSNTEAFF. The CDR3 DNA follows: TGCGCCAGCAGCTTGGCGGGCTCGAACACTGAAGCTTTCTTT.

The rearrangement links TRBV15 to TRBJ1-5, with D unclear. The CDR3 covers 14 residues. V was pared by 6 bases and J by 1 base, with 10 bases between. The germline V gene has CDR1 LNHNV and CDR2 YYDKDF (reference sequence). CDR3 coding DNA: TGTGCCACCAGTCAGCAAGGGAGCAATCAGCCCCAGCATTTT. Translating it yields CATSQQGSNQPQHF. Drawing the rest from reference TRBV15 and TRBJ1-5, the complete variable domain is DAMVIQNPRYQVTQFGKPVTLSCSQTLNHNVMYWYQQKSSQAPKLLFHYYDKDFNNEADTPDNFQSRRPNTSFCFLDIRSPGLGDTAMYLCATSQQGSNQPQHFGDGTRLSIL.

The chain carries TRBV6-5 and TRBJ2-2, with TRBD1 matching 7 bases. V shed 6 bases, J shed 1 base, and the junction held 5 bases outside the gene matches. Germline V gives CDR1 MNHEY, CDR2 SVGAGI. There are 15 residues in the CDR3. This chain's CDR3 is CASRVDRVNTGELFF. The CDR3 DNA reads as TGTGCCAGCAGAGTCGACAGGGTGAACACCGGGGAGCTGTTTTTT.

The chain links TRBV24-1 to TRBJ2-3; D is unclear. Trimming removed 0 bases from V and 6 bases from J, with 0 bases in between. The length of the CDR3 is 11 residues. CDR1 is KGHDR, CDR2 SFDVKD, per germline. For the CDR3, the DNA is TGTGCCACCAGTGATTTGGATACGCAGTATTTT. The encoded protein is CATSDLDTQYF.